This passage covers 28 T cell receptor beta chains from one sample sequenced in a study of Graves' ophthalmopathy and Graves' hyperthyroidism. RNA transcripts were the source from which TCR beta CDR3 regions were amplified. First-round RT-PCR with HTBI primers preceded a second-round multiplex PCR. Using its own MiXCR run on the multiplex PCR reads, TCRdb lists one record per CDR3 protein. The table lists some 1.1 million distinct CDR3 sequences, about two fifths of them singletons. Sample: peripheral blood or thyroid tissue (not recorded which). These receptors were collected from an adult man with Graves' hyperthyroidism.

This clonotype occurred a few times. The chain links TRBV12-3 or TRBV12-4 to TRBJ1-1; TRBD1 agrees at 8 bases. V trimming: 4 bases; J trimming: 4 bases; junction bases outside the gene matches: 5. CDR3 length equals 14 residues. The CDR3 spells CASSYEDRVTEAFF. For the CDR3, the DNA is TGTGCCAGCAGTTACGAGGACAGGGTCACTGAAGCTTTCTTT.

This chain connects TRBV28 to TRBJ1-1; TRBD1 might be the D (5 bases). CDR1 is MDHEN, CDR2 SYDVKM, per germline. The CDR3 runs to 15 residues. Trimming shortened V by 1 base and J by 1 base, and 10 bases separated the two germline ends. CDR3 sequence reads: CASSLLSDRNTEAFF. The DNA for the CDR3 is TGTGCCAGCAGTTTATTGAGTGACAGGAACACTGAAGCTTTCTTT.

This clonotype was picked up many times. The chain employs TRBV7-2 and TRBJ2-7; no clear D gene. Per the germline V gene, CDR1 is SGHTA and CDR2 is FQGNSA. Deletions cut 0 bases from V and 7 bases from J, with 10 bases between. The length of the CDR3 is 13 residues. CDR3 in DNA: TGTGCCAGCAGCTTAGCGTATTCCCGGGAGCAGTACTTC. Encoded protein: CASSLAYSREQYF.

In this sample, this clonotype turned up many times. The chain's CDR3 is CSVVKYRDGKDGYTF. In DNA form, the CDR3 reads TGCAGCGTTGTGAAGTACAGGGACGGTAAGGATGGCTACACCTTC. This chain links TRBV29-1 with TRBJ1-2, with D perhaps matching TRBD1 (6 bases). The V gene lost 4 bases and the J gene lost 6 bases, with 21 bases spanning the gap. Per the germline V gene, CDR1 is SQVTM and CDR2 is ANQGSEA. The length of the CDR3 is 15 residues. Combining the CDR3 with reference TRBV29-1 and TRBJ1-2 gives the whole variable domain SAVISQKPSRDICQRGTSLTIQCQVDSQVTMMFWYRQQPGQSLTLIATANQGSEATYESGFVIDKFPISRPNLTFSTLTVSNMSPEDSSIYLCSVVKYRDGKDGYTFGSGTRLTVV.

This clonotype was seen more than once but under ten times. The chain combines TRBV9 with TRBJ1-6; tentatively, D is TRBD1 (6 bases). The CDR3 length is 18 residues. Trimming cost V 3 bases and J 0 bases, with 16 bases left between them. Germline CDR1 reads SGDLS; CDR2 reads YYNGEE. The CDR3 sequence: CASSGGGGITSYNSPLHF. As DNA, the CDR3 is TGTGCCAGCAGCGGGGGAGGGGGGATTACCTCCTATAATTCACCCCTCCACTTT.

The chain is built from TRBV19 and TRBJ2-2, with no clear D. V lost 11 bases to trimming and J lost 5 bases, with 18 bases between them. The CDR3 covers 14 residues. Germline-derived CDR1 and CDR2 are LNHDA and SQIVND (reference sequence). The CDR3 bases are TGTGCCGGTAATCGCAGGTTGTTGACCGGGGAGCTGTTTTTT. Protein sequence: CAGNRRLLTGELFF.

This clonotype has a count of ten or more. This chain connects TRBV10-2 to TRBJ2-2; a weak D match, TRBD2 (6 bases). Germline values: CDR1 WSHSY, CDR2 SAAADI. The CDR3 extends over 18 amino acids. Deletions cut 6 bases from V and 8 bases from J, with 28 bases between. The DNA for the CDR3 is TGCGCCAGCAGACCAGCGCGGGGCGGCCGAGGGGCCCTAGGGGAGCTGTTTTTT. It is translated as CASRPARGGRGALGELFF.

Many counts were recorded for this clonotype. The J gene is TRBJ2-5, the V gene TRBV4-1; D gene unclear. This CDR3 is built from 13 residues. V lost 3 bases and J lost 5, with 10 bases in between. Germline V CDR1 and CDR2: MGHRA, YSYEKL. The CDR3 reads CASSHAPRETQYF. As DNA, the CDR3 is TGCGCCAGCAGCCACGCTCCACGGGAGACCCAGTACTTC.

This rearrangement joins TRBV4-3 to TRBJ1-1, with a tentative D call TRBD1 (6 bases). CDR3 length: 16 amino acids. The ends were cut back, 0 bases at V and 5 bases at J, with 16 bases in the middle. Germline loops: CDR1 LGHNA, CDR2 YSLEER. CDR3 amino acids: CASSQEAAGVRTEAFF. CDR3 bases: TGCGCCAGCAGCCAAGAGGCGGCAGGGGTGAGAACTGAAGCTTTCTTT.

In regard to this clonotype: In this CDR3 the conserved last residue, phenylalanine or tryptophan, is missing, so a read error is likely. The CDR3 here is CASSYSVGHYEQYL. The CDR3 bases are TGTGCCAGCAGTTACTCGGTGGGGCACTACGAGCAGTACCTC. The chain links TRBV6-5 to TRBJ2-7; perhaps TRBD1 as D (5 bases). Germline assignment: CDR1 MNHEY and CDR2 SVGAGI. Trimming took 0 bases from V and 3 from J, leaving 9 bases between them. This CDR3 is 14 amino acids long.

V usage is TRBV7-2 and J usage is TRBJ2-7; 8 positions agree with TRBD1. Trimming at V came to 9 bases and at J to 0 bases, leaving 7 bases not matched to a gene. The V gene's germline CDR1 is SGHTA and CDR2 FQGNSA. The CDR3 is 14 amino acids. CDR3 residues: CASVGDRSSYEQYF. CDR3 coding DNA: TGTGCCAGTGTCGGGGACAGGAGCTCCTACGAGCAGTACTTC. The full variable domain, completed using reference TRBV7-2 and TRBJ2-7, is GAGVSQSPSNKVTEKGKDVELRCDPISGHTALYWYRQSLGQGLEFLIYFQGNSAPDKSGLPSDRFSAERTGGSVSTLTIQRTQQEDSAVYLCASVGDRSSYEQYFGPGTRLTVT.

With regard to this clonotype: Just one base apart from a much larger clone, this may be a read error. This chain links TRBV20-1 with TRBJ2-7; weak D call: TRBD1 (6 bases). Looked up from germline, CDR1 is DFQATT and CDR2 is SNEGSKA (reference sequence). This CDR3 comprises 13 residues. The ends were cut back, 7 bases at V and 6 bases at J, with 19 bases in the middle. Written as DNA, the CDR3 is TGCAGTGTTCCAGACAGGATGCTTGGCGAGCAGTACTTC. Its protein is CSVPDRMLGEQYF.

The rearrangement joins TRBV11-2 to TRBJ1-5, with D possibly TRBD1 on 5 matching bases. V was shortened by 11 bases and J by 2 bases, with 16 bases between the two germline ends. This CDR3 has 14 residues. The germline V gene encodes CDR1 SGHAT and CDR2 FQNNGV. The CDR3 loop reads CAWSVSGGNQPQHF. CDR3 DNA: TGTGCCTGGAGTGTGTCGGGGGGCAATCAGCCCCAGCATTTT.

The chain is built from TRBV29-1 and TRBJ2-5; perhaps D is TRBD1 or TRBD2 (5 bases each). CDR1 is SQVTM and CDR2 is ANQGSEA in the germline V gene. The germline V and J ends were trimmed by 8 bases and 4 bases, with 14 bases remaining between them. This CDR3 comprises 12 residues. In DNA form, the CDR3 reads TGCAGCCCCTATGGGGCGGGAGAGACCCAGTACTTC. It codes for CSPYGAGETQYF.

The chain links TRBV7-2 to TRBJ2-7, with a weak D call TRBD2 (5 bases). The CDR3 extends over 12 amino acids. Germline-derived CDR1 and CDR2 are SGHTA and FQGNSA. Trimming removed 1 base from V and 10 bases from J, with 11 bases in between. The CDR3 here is CASSLVVRDQYF. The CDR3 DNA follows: TGTGCCAGCAGCTTAGTTGTTCGGGATCAGTACTTC.

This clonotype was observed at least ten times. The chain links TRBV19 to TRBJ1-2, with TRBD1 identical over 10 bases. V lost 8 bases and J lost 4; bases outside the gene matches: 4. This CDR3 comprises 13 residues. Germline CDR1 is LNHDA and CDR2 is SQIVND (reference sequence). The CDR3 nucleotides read TGTGCCAGTGGGACAGGGGAAATCTATGGCTACACCTTC. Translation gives CASGTGEIYGYTF.

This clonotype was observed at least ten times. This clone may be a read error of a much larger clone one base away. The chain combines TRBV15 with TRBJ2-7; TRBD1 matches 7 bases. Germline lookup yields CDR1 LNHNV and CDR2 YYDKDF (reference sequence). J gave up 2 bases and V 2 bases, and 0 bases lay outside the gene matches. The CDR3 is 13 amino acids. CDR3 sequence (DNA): TGTGCCACCAGCAGACAGGGGGCCTACGAGCAGTACTTC. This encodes CATSRQGAYEQYF.

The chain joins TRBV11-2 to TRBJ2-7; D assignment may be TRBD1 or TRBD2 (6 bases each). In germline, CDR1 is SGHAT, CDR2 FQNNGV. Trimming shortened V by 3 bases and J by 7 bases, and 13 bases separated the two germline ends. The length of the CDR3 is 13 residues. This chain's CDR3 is CASSLRGVREQYF. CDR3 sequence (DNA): TGTGCCAGCAGCTTGAGGGGGGTAAGGGAGCAGTACTTC.

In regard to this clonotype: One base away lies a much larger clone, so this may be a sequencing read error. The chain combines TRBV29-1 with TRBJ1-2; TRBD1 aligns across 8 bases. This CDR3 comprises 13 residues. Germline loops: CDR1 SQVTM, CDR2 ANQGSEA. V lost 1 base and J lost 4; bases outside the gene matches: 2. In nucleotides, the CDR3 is TGCAGCGTTGAAGGTGACAGGGGCTATGGCTACACCTTC. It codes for CSVEGDRGYGYTF.

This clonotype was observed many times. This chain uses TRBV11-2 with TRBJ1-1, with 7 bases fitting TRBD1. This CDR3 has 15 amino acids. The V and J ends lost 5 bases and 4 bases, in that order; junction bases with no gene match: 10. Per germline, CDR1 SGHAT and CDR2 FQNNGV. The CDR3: CASSPLMGTVTEAFF. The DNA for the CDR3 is TGTGCCAGCAGCCCCTTGATGGGGACAGTCACTGAAGCTTTCTTT. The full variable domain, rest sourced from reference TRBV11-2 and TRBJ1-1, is EAGVAQSPRYKIIEKRQSVAFWCNPISGHATLYWYQQILGQGPKLLIQFQNNGVVDDSQLPKDRFSAERLKGVDSTLKIQPAKLEDSAVYLCASSPLMGTVTEAFFGQGTRLTVV.

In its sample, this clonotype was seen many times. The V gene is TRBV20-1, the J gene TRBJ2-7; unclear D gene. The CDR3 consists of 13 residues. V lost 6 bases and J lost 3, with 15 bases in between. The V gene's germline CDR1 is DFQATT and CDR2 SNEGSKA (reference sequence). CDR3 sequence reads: CSAPRRSYYEQYF. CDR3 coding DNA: TGCAGTGCACCAAGGCGCTCCTACTACGAGCAGTACTTC.

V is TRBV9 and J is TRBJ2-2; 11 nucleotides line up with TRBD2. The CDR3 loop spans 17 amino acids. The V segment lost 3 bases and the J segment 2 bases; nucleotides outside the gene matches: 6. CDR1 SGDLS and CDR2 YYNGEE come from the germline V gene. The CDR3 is CASSDPGLAANTGELFF. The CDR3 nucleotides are TGTGCCAGCAGCGACCCGGGACTAGCGGCCAACACCGGGGAGCTGTTTTTT.

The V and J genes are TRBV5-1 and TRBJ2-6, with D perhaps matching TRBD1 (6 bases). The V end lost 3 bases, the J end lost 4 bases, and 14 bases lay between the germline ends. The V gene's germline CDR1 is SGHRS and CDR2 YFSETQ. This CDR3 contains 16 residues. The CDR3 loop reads CASSSGTNTGANVLTF. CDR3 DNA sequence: TGCGCCAGCAGCTCCGGGACAAATACCGGGGCCAACGTCCTGACTTTC.

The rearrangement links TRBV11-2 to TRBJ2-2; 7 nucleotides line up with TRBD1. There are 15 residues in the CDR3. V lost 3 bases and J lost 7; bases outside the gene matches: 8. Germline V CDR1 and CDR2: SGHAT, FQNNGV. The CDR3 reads CASSFGRGYNGELFF. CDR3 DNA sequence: TGTGCCAGCAGCTTTGGCAGGGGGTACAACGGGGAGCTGTTTTTT.

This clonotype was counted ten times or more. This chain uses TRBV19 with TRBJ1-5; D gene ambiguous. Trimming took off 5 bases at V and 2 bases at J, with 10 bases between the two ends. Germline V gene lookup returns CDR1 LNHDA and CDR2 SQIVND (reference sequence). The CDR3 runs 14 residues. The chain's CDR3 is CASSQNLGNQPQHF. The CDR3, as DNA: TGTGCCAGTAGTCAAAACTTGGGCAATCAGCCCCAGCATTTT. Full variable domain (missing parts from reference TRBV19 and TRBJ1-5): DGGITQSPKYLFRKEGQNVTLSCEQNLNHDAMYWYRQDPGQGLRLIYYSQIVNDFQKGDIAEGYSVSREKKESFPLTVTSAQKNPTAFYLCASSQNLGNQPQHFGDGTRLSIL.

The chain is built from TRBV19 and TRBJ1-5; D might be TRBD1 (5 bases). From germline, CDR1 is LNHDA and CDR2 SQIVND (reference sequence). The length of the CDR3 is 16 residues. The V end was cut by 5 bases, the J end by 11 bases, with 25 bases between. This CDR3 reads CASSVDSWGRRLAQHF. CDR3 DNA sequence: TGTGCCAGTAGTGTCGACAGCTGGGGTCGAAGGCTCGCCCAGCATTTT. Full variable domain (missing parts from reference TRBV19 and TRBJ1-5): DGGITQSPKYLFRKEGQNVTLSCEQNLNHDAMYWYRQDPGQGLRLIYYSQIVNDFQKGDIAEGYSVSREKKESFPLTVTSAQKNPTAFYLCASSVDSWGRRLAQHFGDGTRLSIL.

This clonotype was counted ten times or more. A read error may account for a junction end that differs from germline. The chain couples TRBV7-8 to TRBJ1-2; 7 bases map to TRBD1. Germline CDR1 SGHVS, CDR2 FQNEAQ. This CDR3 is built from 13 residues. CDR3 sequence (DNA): TGTGCCAGCAGCTTAGGGGGACAGCCGATGGGGTCCTTC. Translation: CASSLGGQPMGSF.

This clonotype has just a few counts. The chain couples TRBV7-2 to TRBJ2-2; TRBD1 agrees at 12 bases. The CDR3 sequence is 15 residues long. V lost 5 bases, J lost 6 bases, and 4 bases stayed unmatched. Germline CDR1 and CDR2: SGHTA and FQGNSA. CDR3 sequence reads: CASSTGTGGSGELFF. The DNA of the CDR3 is TGTGCCAGCAGCACCGGGACAGGGGGCTCCGGGGAGCTGTTTTTT. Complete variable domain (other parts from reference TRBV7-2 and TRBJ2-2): GAGVSQSPSNKVTEKGKDVELRCDPISGHTALYWYRQSLGQGLEFLIYFQGNSAPDKSGLPSDRFSAERTGGSVSTLTIQRTQQEDSAVYLCASSTGTGGSGELFFGEGSRLTVL.